This TCR beta chain emerged from a study of cytomegalovirus exposure and HLA in healthy donors. Points from the study as a whole: Accurate predictions that matched the HLA-A and HLA-B alleles of most subjects were reportedly made from TCR beta sequences. Whilst most TCR sequences proved rare, a subset of public TCRs occurred across many donors. Some segments of the V type, notably TRBV6-2 and TRBV6-3, were excluded as indistinguishable.

A remark on this clone: Its antigen is not identified.

The V and J ends lost 4 bases and 9 bases respectively, with 10 bases between them. This CDR3 is 12 amino acids long. The germline gives CDR1 SGHTA, CDR2 FQGNSA. The PCR was carried out with 60 Vbeta primers and 13 Jbeta primers. The method was immunoSEQ multiplex PCR; TCRdb's version includes in-frame clones alone and lacks a portion of them. Of over 150,000 clones in the sample, over 75% were seen once. The sequenced material came from PBMCs. This TCR was sampled from a man aged 40-50 years in good health and CMV-seronegative. The chain recombines TRBV7-2 with TRBJ1-5; no firm D call. CDR3: CASSSNGRPQHF. DNA for the CDR3: TGTGCCAGCAGCTCAAACGGGAGGCCCCAGCATTTT. The full variable domain, rest sourced from reference TRBV7-2 and TRBJ1-5, is GAGVSQSPSNKVTEKGKDVELRCDPISGHTALYWYRQSLGQGLEFLIYFQGNSAPDKSGLPSDRFSAERTGGSVSTLTIQRTQQEDSAVYLCASSSNGRPQHFGDGTRLSIL.